This T cell receptor beta chain is drawn from a study of identical twins. Findings and limits, study-wide: The abundant beta clonotypes from cord blood had fewer insertions, and memory repertoires had none of this.

TCRdb processed the 5' RACE reads anew with MiXCR; each CDR3 protein has one entry. The sample shows around 250,000 distinct CDR3 sequences, 5.5% to 7% of them seen only once. This clonotype was counted between two and nine times. Its antigen is still unknown. The germline gives CDR1 MDHEN, CDR2 SYDVKM. Trimming removed 6 bases at V and 4 bases at J, with 10 bases between. The CDR3 extends over 12 amino acids. These sequences were also reported in another study, on yellow fever vaccine responses in identical twins.

V gene TRBV28 combines with J gene TRBJ2-7, with D possibly being TRBD2 (6 bases). This TCR was recovered from a woman aged 18-35 years in good health. The sequencing sample was made of memory (CD45RO+) T cells sorted from blood. CDR3 sequence: CASRGLGYEQYF. DNA for the CDR3: TGTGCCAGCAGGGGACTCGGGTACGAGCAGTACTTC.